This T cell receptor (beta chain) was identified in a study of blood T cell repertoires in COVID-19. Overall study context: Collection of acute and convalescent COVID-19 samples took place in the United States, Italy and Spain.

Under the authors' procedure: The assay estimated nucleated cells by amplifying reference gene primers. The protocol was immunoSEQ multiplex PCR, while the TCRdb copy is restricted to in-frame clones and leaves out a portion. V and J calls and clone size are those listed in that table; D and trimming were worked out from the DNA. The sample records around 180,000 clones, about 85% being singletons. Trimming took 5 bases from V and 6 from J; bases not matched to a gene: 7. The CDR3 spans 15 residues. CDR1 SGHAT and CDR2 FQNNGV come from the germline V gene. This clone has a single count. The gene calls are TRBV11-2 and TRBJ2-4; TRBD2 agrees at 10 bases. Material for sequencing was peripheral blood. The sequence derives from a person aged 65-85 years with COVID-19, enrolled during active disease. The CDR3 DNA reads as TGTGCCAGCAGCCCTAGCGGGAGTCCCCTAAACATTCAGTACTTC. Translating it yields CASSPSGSPLNIQYF.